The 27 T cell receptor beta chains presented below share a single source sample, sequenced in a study of cytomegalovirus exposure and HLA in healthy donors. Researchers ran the PCR with 60 Vbeta and 13 Jbeta primers. The repertoire was sequenced with immunoSEQ multiplex PCR; TCRdb's copy has only in-frame clones and lacks some. Counted here are approximately 170,000 clones, over 70% occurring once; the ten biggest clones make up under 1.5%. Material for sequencing was PBMCs. The receptors originated from a man in his forties or fifties in good health and CMV-seropositive.

The rearrangement joins TRBV4-3 to TRBJ1-3; possibly TRBD1 for D (6 bases). The germline V gene encodes CDR1 LGHNA and CDR2 YSLEER. The CDR3 covers 18 residues. V lost 1 base to trimming and J lost 0 bases, with 16 bases between them. The CDR3 nucleotides read TGCGCCAGCAGCCAAGCAGGGGCAACCGATTTCTCTGGAAACACCATATATTTT. As protein: CASSQAGATDFSGNTIYF.

This clone has a single count. This sequence joins TRBV30 and TRBJ2-3; TRBD2 matches at 15 bases. The CDR3 is made up of 16 amino acids. Germline V CDR1 and CDR2: GTSNPN, SVGIG (reference sequence). V gave up 4 bases and J gave up 6 bases; unmatched junction bases: 8. The CDR3 sequence: CAWTPGLAGGGDTQYF. The DNA for the CDR3 is TGTGCCTGGACCCCGGGACTAGCGGGGGGCGGGGATACGCAGTATTTT.

The CDR3, as DNA: TGTGCCAGCAGGGGACACTTGAACACTGAAGCTTTCTTT. Its translation: CASRGHLNTEAFF. The chain is built from TRBV5-6 and TRBJ1-1; D might be TRBD1 (6 bases). From germline, CDR1 is SGHDT and CDR2 YYEEEE. V dropped 5 bases and J dropped 0 bases, with 8 bases sitting between them. The CDR3 sequence is 13 residues long.

The chain uses TRBV6-5 and TRBJ1-3; D possibly corresponds to TRBD1 (5 bases). CDR3 size: 13 residues. Germline values: CDR1 MNHEY, CDR2 SVGAGI. V lost 6 bases and J 4 bases, leaving 10 bases between the germline ends. The CDR3 spells CASSRQPGNTIYF. The CDR3 coding sequence is TGTGCCAGCAGCCGACAGCCCGGAAACACCATATATTTT.

This rearrangement joins TRBV5-1 to TRBJ1-2; 11 nucleotides match TRBD1. CDR1 SGHRS and CDR2 YFSETQ come from the germline V gene. V lost 4 bases to trimming and J lost 5 bases; unmatched junction nucleotides: 4. The CDR3 spans 14 residues. The CDR3 nucleotides are TGCGCCAGCAGCCCCGGGACAGGGGGTTATGGCTACACCTTC. This sequence encodes CASSPGTGGYGYTF.

The chain joins TRBV4-1 to TRBJ1-6; possible D gene TRBD1, 5 bases. Trimming stripped 1 base from V and 2 bases from J, with 12 bases between. CDR1 MGHRA and CDR2 YSYEKL come from the germline V gene. CDR3 length equals 17 residues. The CDR3 is CASSQGPGKTYNSPLHF. The DNA for the CDR3 is TGCGCCAGCAGCCAAGGCCCAGGGAAGACCTATAATTCACCCCTCCACTTT.

A note on this clone: The sample holds other DNA sequences that translate to the same CDR3. The chain carries TRBV6-1 and TRBJ1-5, with 7 bases lining up with TRBD1. CDR3 length: 15 amino acids. V gave up 3 bases and J gave up 2 bases; unmatched junction bases: 4. Germline V gene lookup returns CDR1 MNHNS and CDR2 SASEGT. CDR3 protein: CASSENRGGNQPQHF. CDR3 sequence (DNA): TGTGCCAGCAGTGAGAACAGGGGAGGCAATCAGCCCCAGCATTTT.

The rearrangement uses TRBV27 and TRBJ1-5; TRBD1 matches at 7 bases. The junction had 9 bases not matched to a gene; V was cut back by 6 bases and J by 4 bases. CDR1 MNHEY and CDR2 SMNVEV come from the germline V gene (reference sequence). This CDR3 comprises 15 residues. CDR3 sequence reads: CASREQGTRNQPQHF. CDR3 DNA: TGTGCCAGCAGGGAACAGGGGACCCGGAATCAGCCCCAGCATTTT.

This clone occurred a few times. The V and J genes are TRBV30 and TRBJ1-5; D possibly corresponds to TRBD1 (6 bases). The V end was cut by 0 bases, the J end by 6 bases, with 9 bases between. CDR3 size: 13 residues. Germline CDR1 GTSNPN, CDR2 SVGIG (reference sequence). In DNA form, the CDR3 reads TGTGCCTGGAGTGTACAGGGAATTCAGCCCCAGCATTTT. It yields the protein CAWSVQGIQPQHF.

This rearrangement joins TRBV19 to TRBJ2-3, with 8 positions matching TRBD2. The CDR3 loop spans 14 amino acids. The germline V gene encodes CDR1 LNHDA and CDR2 SQIVND (reference sequence). V shed 6 bases and J 4 bases; nucleotides not matched to a gene: 6. The CDR3 loop reads CASRHRGGSDTQYF. The DNA of the CDR3 is TGTGCCAGTAGGCACCGGGGGGGGTCAGATACGCAGTATTTT. The whole variable domain, filled in from reference TRBV19 and TRBJ2-3, reads DGGITQSPKYLFRKEGQNVTLSCEQNLNHDAMYWYRQDPGQGLRLIYYSQIVNDFQKGDIAEGYSVSREKKESFPLTVTSAQKNPTAFYLCASRHRGGSDTQYFGPGTRLTVL.

This clone was seen a handful of times. The chain uses TRBV2 and TRBJ1-2, with 7 nucleotides matching TRBD1. In germline, CDR1 is SNHLY, CDR2 FYNNEI. Losses at the gene ends were 1 base for V and 4 bases for J; bases not matched to a gene: 6. This CDR3 has 15 residues. CDR3 in DNA: TGTGCCAGCAGTGAAGGACAGGGTGAAATCTATGGCTACACCTTC. Translating gives CASSEGQGEIYGYTF. Combining the CDR3 with reference TRBV2 and TRBJ1-2 gives the whole variable domain EPEVTQTPSHQVTQMGQEVILRCVPISNHLYFYWYRQILGQKVEFLVSFYNNEISEKSEIFDDQFSVERPDGSNFTLKIRSTKLEDSAMYFCASSEGQGEIYGYTFGSGTRLTVV.

This chain joins TRBV9 and TRBJ1-3; TRBD1 is a possible D gene (6 bases). Germline V gives CDR1 SGDLS, CDR2 YYNGEE. The CDR3 covers 12 residues. V was cut by 2 bases and J by 7 bases, with 7 bases left in between. DNA for the CDR3: TGTGCCAGCAGCGTTCAGGGGAACACCATATATTTT. Protein product: CASSVQGNTIYF.

V usage is TRBV7-9 and J usage is TRBJ2-3, with D possibly TRBD1 on 6 matching bases. V was clipped by 1 base and J by 9 bases, with 14 bases between them. The CDR3 has 14 residues. Germline-derived CDR1 and CDR2 are SEHNR and FQNEAQ (reference sequence). CDR3 DNA sequence: TGTGCCAGCAGCTTAGGCGGGTGGCAGGGGACGCAGTATTTT. Its translation is CASSLGGWQGTQYF.

The rearrangement joins TRBV6-1 to TRBJ2-3, with no clear D. There are 12 residues in the CDR3. From germline, CDR1 is MNHNS and CDR2 SASEGT. V lost 5 bases to trimming and J lost 4 bases, with 7 bases between them. The CDR3 region is CASSPRADTQYF. CDR3 DNA: TGTGCCAGCAGTCCTCGGGCAGATACGCAGTATTTT.

V is TRBV2 and J is TRBJ1-1; D remains unclear. Trimming cost V 1 base and J 1 base, with 4 bases left between them. The CDR3 loop spans 13 amino acids. Looked up from germline, CDR1 is SNHLY and CDR2 is FYNNEI. The CDR3 nucleotides read TGTGCCAGCAGTGAAGGGGCGAACACTGAAGCTTTCTTT. Its translation: CASSEGANTEAFF. The whole variable domain, remainder taken from reference TRBV2 and TRBJ1-1, is EPEVTQTPSHQVTQMGQEVILRCVPISNHLYFYWYRQILGQKVEFLVSFYNNEISEKSEIFDDQFSVERPDGSNFTLKIRSTKLEDSAMYFCASSEGANTEAFFGQGTRLTVV.

The chain carries TRBV29-1 and TRBJ2-3; no reliable D call. The CDR3 is 13 residues long. V lost 4 bases, J lost 2 bases, and 10 bases lay in between. Germline V CDR1 and CDR2: SQVTM, ANQGSEA. CDR3: CSVASRYTDTQYF. The CDR3 nucleotides are TGCAGCGTTGCAAGCAGGTACACAGATACGCAGTATTTT.

The V call is TRBV25-1, the J call TRBJ2-3; 7 nucleotides match TRBD2. Trimming at V came to 6 bases and at J to 0 bases, leaving 3 bases not matched to a gene. This CDR3 region has 14 residues. From germline, CDR1 is MGHDK and CDR2 SYGVNS. In DNA form, the CDR3 reads TGTGCCAGCAGACCGGGACTAAGCACAGATACGCAGTATTTT. It is translated as CASRPGLSTDTQYF.

To note about this clone: Within the sample, other DNA sequences also encode this same CDR3. The chain recombines TRBV2 with TRBJ1-5; D gene unclear. Germline loops: CDR1 SNHLY, CDR2 FYNNEI. Trimming stripped 3 bases from V and 0 bases from J, with 9 bases between. This CDR3 has 15 amino acids. The CDR3 DNA reads as TGTGCCAGCAGTGACGCAGGACTTAGCAATCAGCCCCAGCATTTT. This codes for CASSDAGLSNQPQHF.

The V gene is TRBV7-3, the J gene TRBJ2-3; tentatively, D is TRBD2 (5 bases). Trimming took 6 bases from V and 6 from J, leaving 13 bases between them. Germline V gives CDR1 SGHTA, CDR2 FQGTGA. The length of the CDR3 is 13 residues. The CDR3 coding sequence is TGTGCCAGCAGTTCGGGGAAGTCGGATACGCAGTATTTT. This codes for CASSSGKSDTQYF.

This clone was picked up one time. The genes are TRBV5-1 and TRBJ1-2, with 7 bases aligning to TRBD1. In germline, CDR1 is SGHRS, CDR2 YFSETQ. Trimming at V came to 2 bases and at J to 5 bases, leaving 6 bases not matched to a gene. The CDR3 extends over 14 amino acids. CDR3 DNA: TGCGCCAGCAGCTTTGAGGGGGCGGGATATGGCTACACCTTC. Encoded protein: CASSFEGAGYGYTF.

This chain joins TRBV7-3 and TRBJ2-6; TRBD2 is a possible D gene (6 bases). V lost 0 bases and J 0 bases, leaving 9 bases between the germline ends. The CDR3 consists of 17 residues. Germline CDR1 reads SGHTA; CDR2 reads FQGTGA. CDR3 in amino acids: CASSLTGGSSGANVLTF. In DNA, the CDR3 is TGTGCCAGCAGCTTAACTGGGGGGAGCTCTGGGGCCAACGTCCTGACTTTC. The variable domain in full, with the rest retrieved from reference TRBV7-3 and TRBJ2-6, is GAGVSQTPSNKVTEKGKYVELRCDPISGHTALYWYRQSLGQGPEFLIYFQGTGAADDSGLPNDRFFAVRPEGSVSTLKIQRTERGDSAVYLCASSLTGGSSGANVLTFGAGSRLTVL.

V and J are TRBV10-2 and TRBJ2-1, with 13 bases lining up with TRBD2. From germline, CDR1 is WSHSY and CDR2 SAAADI. The CDR3 has 16 amino acids. The V and J ends lost 6 bases and 9 bases, in that order; junction bases with no gene match: 11. For the CDR3, the DNA is TGCGCCAGCAGCGAGAGGAGACTAGCGGGAGGTAGTGAGCAGTTCTTC. It translates to CASSERRLAGGSEQFF.

The V call is TRBV19, the J call TRBJ2-7; tentatively, D is TRBD1 (5 bases). Germline V gene lookup returns CDR1 LNHDA and CDR2 SQIVND (reference sequence). The CDR3 is 16 amino acids. Trimming cost V 3 bases and J 0 bases, with 15 bases left between them. CDR3 in amino acids: CASSMPGHQFSYEQYF. CDR3 bases: TGTGCCAGTAGTATGCCCGGACACCAATTCTCCTACGAGCAGTACTTC. Full variable domain (remainder filled in from reference TRBV19 and TRBJ2-7): DGGITQSPKYLFRKEGQNVTLSCEQNLNHDAMYWYRQDPGQGLRLIYYSQIVNDFQKGDIAEGYSVSREKKESFPLTVTSAQKNPTAFYLCASSMPGHQFSYEQYFGPGTRLTVT.

V is TRBV27 and J is TRBJ2-7, with a tentative D call TRBD1 (8 bases). Germline CDR1 is MNHEY and CDR2 is SMNVEV (reference sequence). Between the trimmed V and J ends, which lost 6 bases and 6 bases, there was a span of 18 bases. The CDR3 is 14 amino acids. Here the CDR3 reads CASRPLTGGGEQYF. Here the CDR3 DNA reads TGTGCCAGCAGACCCCTAACAGGGGGGGGCGAGCAGTACTTC.

V usage is TRBV30 and J usage is TRBJ1-2, with D possibly TRBD1 on 6 matching bases. CDR1 is GTSNPN, CDR2 SVGIG, per germline (reference sequence). This CDR3 is built from 13 residues. V was cut by 3 bases and J by 2 bases, with 10 bases left in between. The CDR3 region is CAWRVTGNYGYTF. DNA for the CDR3: TGTGCCTGGAGGGTAACAGGGAACTATGGCTACACCTTC.

The rearrangement links TRBV28 to TRBJ2-2, with 8 bases matching TRBD2. V trimming: 3 bases; J trimming: 5 bases; junction bases outside the gene matches: 5. Germline V gene data show CDR1 as MDHEN and CDR2 as SYDVKM. The CDR3 consists of 15 residues. CDR3 sequence reads: CASSFGLAGTGELFF. Written as DNA, the CDR3 is TGTGCCAGCAGTTTTGGGCTAGCGGGTACCGGGGAGCTGTTTTTT.

This chain uses TRBV6-5 with TRBJ2-7; 9 bases map to TRBD1. CDR3 length: 15 amino acids. Losses at the gene ends were 2 bases for V and 1 base for J; bases not matched to a gene: 3. CDR1 and CDR2 (germline): MNHEY, SVGAGI. The CDR3 reads CASSYGGTGSYEQYF. The CDR3 DNA is TGTGCCAGCAGTTACGGTGGGACAGGGTCCTACGAGCAGTACTTC.